The T cell receptor (beta chain) under discussion was sequenced for a study of beta chain features in type 1 diabetes. Across the study: All of the samples together had approximately 100,000,000 sorted cells examined.

Overall study results and limits: When cDNA is sequenced, cells with high TCR expression could be over-represented. The analysis here could not establish whether HLA type shapes TCRB rearrangement. Type 1 diabetes patients showed a moderate but significant shortening of TCRB CDR3s in all four CD4+ subsets. Compared to healthy donors, patients appeared to have naive, central memory and Treg TCRB repertoires that were more alike.

Turning to this clone: Its target is unknown.

This CDR3 has 17 residues. Germline lookup yields CDR1 LNHDA and CDR2 SQIVND (reference sequence). Trimming left V 1 base short and J 6 bases short, with 19 bases between. Sequencing targeted expressed TCRB transcripts, as all isolated RNA had been reverse transcribed. The protocol was immunoSEQ multiplex PCR, while the TCRdb copy is restricted to in-frame clones and leaves out a portion. The sample consists of roughly 340,000 clones, 10% to 15% of them appearing once. The TCR was taken from a young woman with type 1 diabetes. The sequenced sample consisted of naive CD4+ T cells from blood. The V call is TRBV19, the J call TRBJ2-1; D not resolved. CDR3 residues: CASSIGLDPLRSNEQFF. CDR3 sequence (DNA): TGTGCCAGTAGTATAGGTTTGGATCCCCTCCGGAGCAATGAGCAGTTCTTC.